The clone carrying this T cell receptor beta chain has a handful of counts. The antigen is unknown. These data come from a study of post-analysis software for immune sequencing data. Study information: The study covered relapsing-remitting, secondary progressive and progressive-relapsing courses of multiple sclerosis.

TCR beta cDNA libraries included unique molecular identifiers. MiXCR was run by TCRdb on the PCR reads, yielding one entry per CDR3 protein. The sample shows 750,000 to 950,000 distinct CDR3 sequences, roughly 58% of them seen only once. General study findings and limits: For normalized Chao1 diversity, multiple sclerosis patients scored significantly lower than controls did. When patients were compared with controls, five TRBV segments were more frequent, TRBV5-6, TRBV5-1 and TRBV20-1 among them. Samples prepared in the same batch strongly co-clustered by F measure.

The CDR3 totals 14 residues. The V gene lost 0 bases and the J gene lost 5 bases, with 12 bases spanning the gap. Germline CDR1 reads SGHRS; CDR2 reads YFSETQ. The source material was blood. This sequence was found in a girl aged 5-17 years with multiple sclerosis. The chain couples TRBV5-1 to TRBJ2-7; D gene unclear. Here the CDR3 DNA reads TGCGCCAGCAGCTTGGTGGGGTTCTCGGACGAGCAGTACTTC. This sequence encodes CASSLVGFSDEQYF. The full variable domain, in which reference TRBV5-1 and TRBJ2-7 provide the parts outside the CDR3, is KAGVTQTPRYLIKTRGQQVTLSCSPISGHRSVSWYQQTPGQGLQFLFEYFSETQRNKGNFPGRFSGRQFSNSRSEMNVSTLELGDSALYLCASSLVGFSDEQYFGPGTRLTVT.